This TCR beta chain stems from a study of cytomegalovirus exposure and HLA in healthy donors. Regarding this clone: Its cognate antigen is unknown.

PCR primers comprised 60 Vbeta and 13 Jbeta primers. The table came from immunoSEQ multiplex PCR; TCRdb's copy has only in-frame clones and leaves some out. Here the sample spans 100,000 to 150,000 clones, roughly 72% being singletons. Looked up from germline, CDR1 is SNHLY and CDR2 is FYNNEI. This CDR3 spans 18 amino acids. V was pared by 1 base and J by 0 bases, with 7 bases of the junction left unmatched. The study, taken as a whole, reports: Researchers reportedly found TCR beta sequences accurately predicted most subjects' HLA-A and HLA-B alleles. The authors enumerated some 160 TCR beta chains as linked to cytomegalovirus.

The genes are TRBV2 and TRBJ2-4; 9 bases are a match to TRBD2. Sequenced material: PBMCs. The sequence was obtained from a man aged 35 to 55 in good health and CMV-seropositive. CDR3 nucleotides: TGTGCCAGCAGTGAAGACATAGCGGGAGCTATAGCCAAAAACATTCAGTACTTC. Its protein product is CASSEDIAGAIAKNIQYF.